This T cell receptor (beta chain) was captured by sequencing in a study of PD-L1 blockade in urothelial cancer. For the study at large: The analyses of blood took place 3 weeks (second dose) and 6 weeks after treatment start. Per blood sample, T cells had a median of 141,255.

Patients were diagnosed with urothelial carcinoma, either locally advanced or metastatic. Synthetically made TCR analog templates were put into each PCR as spikes. Assay: immunoSEQ multiplex PCR; the TCRdb copy retains only in-frame clones and omits some. Here the sample spans under 120,000 clones, over 75% being singletons. The V gene lost 1 base and the J gene lost 2 bases, with 15 bases spanning the gap. The CDR3 runs 18 residues. Germline CDR1 MDHEN, CDR2 SYDVKM. The clonotype originates from a man over 45 with urothelial cancer. Sequencing was performed on PBMCs, taken around atezolizumab (anti-PD-L1) treatment. J is TRBJ1-6 and V is TRBV28, with D tentatively TRBD1 (5 bases). This CDR3 reads CASSLSLGGGAYNSPLHF. The CDR3 region has the DNA TGTGCCAGCAGTTTATCCCTGGGGGGTGGAGCCTATAATTCACCCCTCCACTTT. Supplemented by reference TRBV28 and TRBJ1-6, the full variable domain reads DVKVTQSSRYLVKRTGEKVFLECVQDMDHENMFWYRQDPGLGLRLIYFSYDVKMKEKGDIPEGYSVSREKKERFSLILESASTNQTSMYLCASSLSLGGGAYNSPLHFGNGTRLTVT.